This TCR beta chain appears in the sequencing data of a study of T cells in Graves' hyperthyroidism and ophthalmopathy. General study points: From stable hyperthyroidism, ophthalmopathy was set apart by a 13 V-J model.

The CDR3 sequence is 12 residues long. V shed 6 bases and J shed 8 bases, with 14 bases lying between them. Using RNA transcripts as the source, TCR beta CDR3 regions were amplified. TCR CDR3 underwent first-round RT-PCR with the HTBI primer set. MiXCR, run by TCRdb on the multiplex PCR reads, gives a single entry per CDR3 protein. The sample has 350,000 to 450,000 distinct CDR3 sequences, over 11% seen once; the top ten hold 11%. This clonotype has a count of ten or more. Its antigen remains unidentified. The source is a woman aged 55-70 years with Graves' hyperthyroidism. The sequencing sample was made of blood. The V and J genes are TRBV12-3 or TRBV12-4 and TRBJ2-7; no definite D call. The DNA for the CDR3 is TGTGCCAGCAGCCCGGCCGTCAGAAAGCAGTACTTC. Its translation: CASSPAVRKQYF.